This T cell receptor beta chain originates from a study of patients and donors after allogeneic stem cell transplantation. The CDR3 covers 19 residues. CDR1 is MNHEY and CDR2 is SVGAGI in the germline V gene. V shed 2 bases and J shed 0 bases, with 19 bases lying between them. TCRdb reanalysed the RT-PCR reads using MiXCR and keeps one entry per CDR3 protein. This sample has about 160,000 distinct CDR3 sequences, with approximately 37% found just once. The sequencing input was blood, either unsorted or a sorted T cell fraction (not recorded which). This clonotype was obtained from a human donor who was either an allogeneic HSCT recipient or a stem cell or donor lymphocyte infusion donor (not recorded which). It is not recorded whose cells these are; they may come from a transplant donor. V usage is TRBV6-5 and J usage is TRBJ2-2; a weak D match, TRBD1 (6 bases). CDR3 sequence (DNA): TGTGCCAGCAGTTACAGTCCTCGCCTCGGGACAACGAACACCGGGGAGCTGTTTTTT. Translated: CASSYSPRLGTTNTGELFF.